Included here is one T cell receptor (beta chain) sequence, with context. Its cognate antigen is unknown. Together with a sample-barcoded 5' primer, a J-beta primer mix was included in a second PCR lasting about 6 to 11 cycles. TCRdb independently ran MiXCR on the 5' RACE reads; one entry per CDR3 protein. This table has approximately 1,700,000 distinct CDR3 sequences, more than 35% appearing once. The record originates from a study of blood T cells in healthy people across ages. Study observations and caveats: Significant beta diversity loss was already apparent by age approximately 38, declining roughly linearly.

V trimming: 7 bases; J trimming: 5 bases; junction bases outside the gene matches: 8. From germline, CDR1 is SNHLY and CDR2 FYNNEI. There are 14 residues in the CDR3. The chain employs TRBV2 and TRBJ2-5, with TRBD2 identical over 9 bases. The clonotype was recovered from a human donor in good health. Source material: blood. This chain's CDR3 is CASTKTSGYETQYF. In nucleotides, the CDR3 is TGTGCCAGCACCAAGACTAGCGGTTACGAGACCCAGTACTTC.